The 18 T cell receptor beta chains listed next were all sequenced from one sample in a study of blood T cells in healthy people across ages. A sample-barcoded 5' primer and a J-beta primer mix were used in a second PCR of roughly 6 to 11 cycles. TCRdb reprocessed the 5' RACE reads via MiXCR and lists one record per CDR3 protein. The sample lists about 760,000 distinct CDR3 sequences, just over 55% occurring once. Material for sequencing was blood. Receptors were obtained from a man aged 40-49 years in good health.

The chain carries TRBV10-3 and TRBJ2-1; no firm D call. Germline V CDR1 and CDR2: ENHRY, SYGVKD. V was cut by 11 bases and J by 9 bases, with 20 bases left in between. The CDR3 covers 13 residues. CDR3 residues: CAYRASSVAEQFF. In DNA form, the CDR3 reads TGTGCCTACCGAGCGAGTTCAGTAGCTGAGCAGTTCTTC.

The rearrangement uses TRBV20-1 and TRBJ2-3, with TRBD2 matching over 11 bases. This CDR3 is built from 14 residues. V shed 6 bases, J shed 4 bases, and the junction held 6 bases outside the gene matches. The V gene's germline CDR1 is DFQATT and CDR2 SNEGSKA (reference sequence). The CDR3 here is CSASSGGASDTQYF. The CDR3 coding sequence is TGCAGTGCGAGTAGCGGGGGGGCCTCAGATACGCAGTATTTT.

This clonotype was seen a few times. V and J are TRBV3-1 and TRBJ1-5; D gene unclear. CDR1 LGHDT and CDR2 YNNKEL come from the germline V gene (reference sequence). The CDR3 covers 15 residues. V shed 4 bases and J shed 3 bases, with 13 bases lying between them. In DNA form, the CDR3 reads TGTGCCAGCAGCCCGAACCGACAACCCAATCAGCCCCAGCATTTT. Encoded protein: CASSPNRQPNQPQHF. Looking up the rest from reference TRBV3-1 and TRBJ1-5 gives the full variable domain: DTAVSQTPKYLVTQMGNDKSIKCEQNLGHDTMYWYKQDSKKFLKIMFSYNNKELIINETVPNRFSPKSPDKAHLNLHINSLELGDSAVYFCASSPNRQPNQPQHFGDGTRLSIL.

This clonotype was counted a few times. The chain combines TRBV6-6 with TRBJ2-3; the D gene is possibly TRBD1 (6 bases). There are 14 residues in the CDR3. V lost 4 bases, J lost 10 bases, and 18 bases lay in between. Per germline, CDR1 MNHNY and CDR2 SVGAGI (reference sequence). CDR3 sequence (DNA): TGTGCCAGCAGTTCCCAAACAGGGATTGGGGCGCAGTATTTT. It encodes CASSSQTGIGAQYF.

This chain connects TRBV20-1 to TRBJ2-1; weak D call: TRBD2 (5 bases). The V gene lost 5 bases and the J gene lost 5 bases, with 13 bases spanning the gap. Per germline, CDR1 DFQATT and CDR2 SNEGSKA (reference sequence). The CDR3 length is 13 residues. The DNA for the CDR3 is TGCAGTGCTTCTCCTCTAGCAAACAATGAGCAGTTCTTC. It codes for CSASPLANNEQFF.

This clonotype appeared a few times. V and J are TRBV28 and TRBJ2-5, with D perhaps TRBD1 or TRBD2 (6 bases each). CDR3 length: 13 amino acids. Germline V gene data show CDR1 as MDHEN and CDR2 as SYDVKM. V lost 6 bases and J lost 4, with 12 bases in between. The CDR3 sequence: CASRKGGGETQYF. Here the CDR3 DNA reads TGTGCCAGCAGGAAGGGGGGAGGAGAGACCCAGTACTTC.

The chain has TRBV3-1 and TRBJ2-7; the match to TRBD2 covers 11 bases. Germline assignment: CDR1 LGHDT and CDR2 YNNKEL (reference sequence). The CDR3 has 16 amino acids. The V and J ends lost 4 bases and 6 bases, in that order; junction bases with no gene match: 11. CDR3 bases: TGTGCCAGCAGCCTACCTACTAGCGGGAGTCCCCCCGAGCAGTACTTC. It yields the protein CASSLPTSGSPPEQYF.

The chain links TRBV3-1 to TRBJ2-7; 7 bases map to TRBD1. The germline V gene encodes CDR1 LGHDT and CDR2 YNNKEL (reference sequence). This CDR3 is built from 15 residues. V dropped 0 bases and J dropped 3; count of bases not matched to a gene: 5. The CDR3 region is CASSQEMTGLYEQYF. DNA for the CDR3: TGTGCCAGCAGCCAAGAAATGACAGGGCTCTACGAGCAGTACTTC.

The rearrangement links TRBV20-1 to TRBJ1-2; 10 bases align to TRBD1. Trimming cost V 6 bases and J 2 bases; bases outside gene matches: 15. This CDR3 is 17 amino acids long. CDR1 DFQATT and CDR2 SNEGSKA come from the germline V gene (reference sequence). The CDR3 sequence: CSAAPGQGLFTNYGYTF. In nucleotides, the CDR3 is TGCAGTGCCGCTCCGGGACAGGGGCTCTTCACCAACTATGGCTACACCTTC.

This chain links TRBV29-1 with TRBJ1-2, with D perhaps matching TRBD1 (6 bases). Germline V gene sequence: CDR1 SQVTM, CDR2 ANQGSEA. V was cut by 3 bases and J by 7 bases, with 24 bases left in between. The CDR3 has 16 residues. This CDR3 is CSVEGPEALGGCGYTF. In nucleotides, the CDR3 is TGCAGCGTTGAGGGGCCGGAGGCGCTTGGGGGCTGTGGCTACACCTTC.

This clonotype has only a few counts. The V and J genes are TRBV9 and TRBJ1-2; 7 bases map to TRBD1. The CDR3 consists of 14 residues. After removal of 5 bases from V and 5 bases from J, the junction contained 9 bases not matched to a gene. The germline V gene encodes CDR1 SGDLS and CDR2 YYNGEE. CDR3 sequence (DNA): TGTGCCAGCAGTTCCGGGACAGCCCATTATGGCTACACCTTC. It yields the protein CASSSGTAHYGYTF.

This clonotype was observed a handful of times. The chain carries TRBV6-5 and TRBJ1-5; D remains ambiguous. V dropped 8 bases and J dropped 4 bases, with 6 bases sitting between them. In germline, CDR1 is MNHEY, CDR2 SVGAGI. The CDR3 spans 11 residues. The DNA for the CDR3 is TGTGCCAGCGGGGATAATCAGCCCCAGCATTTT. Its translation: CASGDNQPQHF.

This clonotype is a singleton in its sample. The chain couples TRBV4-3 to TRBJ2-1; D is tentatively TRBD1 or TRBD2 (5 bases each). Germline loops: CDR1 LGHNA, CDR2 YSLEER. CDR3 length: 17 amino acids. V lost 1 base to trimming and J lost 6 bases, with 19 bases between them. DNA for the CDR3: TGCGCCAGCAGCCAAGTCGGATCCGGGGCCCCCCTCAATGAGCAGTTCTTC. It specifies CASSQVGSGAPLNEQFF.

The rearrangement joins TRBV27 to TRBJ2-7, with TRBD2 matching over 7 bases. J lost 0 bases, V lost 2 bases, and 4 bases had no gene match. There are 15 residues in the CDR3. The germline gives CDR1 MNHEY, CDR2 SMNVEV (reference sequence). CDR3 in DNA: TGTGCCAGCAGTTTAGGCGGGAGCGGCTCCTACGAGCAGTACTTC. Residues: CASSLGGSGSYEQYF.

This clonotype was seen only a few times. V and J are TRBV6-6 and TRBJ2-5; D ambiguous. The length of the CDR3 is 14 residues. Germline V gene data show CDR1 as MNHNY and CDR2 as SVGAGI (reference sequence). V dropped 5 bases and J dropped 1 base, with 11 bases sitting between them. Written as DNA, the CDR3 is TGTGCCAGCAGTAACCGGGCACCCCAAGAGACCCAGTACTTC. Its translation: CASSNRAPQETQYF.

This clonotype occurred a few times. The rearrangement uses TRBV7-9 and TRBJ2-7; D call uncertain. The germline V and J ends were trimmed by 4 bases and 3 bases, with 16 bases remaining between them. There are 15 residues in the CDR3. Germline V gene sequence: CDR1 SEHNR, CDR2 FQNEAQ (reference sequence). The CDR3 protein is CASSSTIGQIYEQYF. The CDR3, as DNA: TGTGCCAGCAGCTCTACGATTGGTCAGATCTACGAGCAGTACTTC.

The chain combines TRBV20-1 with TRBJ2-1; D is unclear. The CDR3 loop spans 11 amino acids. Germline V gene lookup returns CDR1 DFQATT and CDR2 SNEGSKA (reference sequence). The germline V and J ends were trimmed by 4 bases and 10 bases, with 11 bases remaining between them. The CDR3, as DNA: TGCAGTGCTAAGACCCTCAGGGAGCAGTTCTTC. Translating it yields CSAKTLREQFF.

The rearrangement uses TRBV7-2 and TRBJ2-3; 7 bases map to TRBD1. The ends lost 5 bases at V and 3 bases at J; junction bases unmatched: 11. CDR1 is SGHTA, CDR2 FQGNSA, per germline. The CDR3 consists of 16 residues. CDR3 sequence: CASSPPGQRVTDTQYF. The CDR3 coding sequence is TGTGCCAGCAGCCCTCCGGGACAGCGAGTAACAGATACGCAGTATTTT.